This TCR beta chain came from a study of graft-versus-host responses after intestinal transplantation (dated by TCRdb to about 2021). Notes on the research overall: Recipients received multivisceral, liver-intestinal, or isolated intestinal transplants. All recipients received anti-thymocyte globulin induction followed by maintenance tacrolimus and steroids for around 3 years. After intestinal transplantation, graft-versus-host and host-versus-graft alloreactive T cell clones in the graft, circulation and bone marrow were tracked using bulk TCR-beta CDR3 sequencing. To identify alloreactive clones, pre-transplant mixed lymphocyte reaction products were sequenced and compared with unstimulated pre-transplant donor and recipient T cells. The cohort enrolled about two dozen intestinal transplant recipients, one of whom was a retransplant, and a few patients without pretransplant specimens were excluded. Donor T cell macrochimerism was defined as a peak of at least 4% donor T cells among recipient peripheral blood mononuclear cells. Rather than going through the commercial service, samples from a few later patients were sequenced in-house on an Illumina MiSeq and processed with MiXCR. The investigation overall reported the following: In the allografts of patients with donor T cell macrochimerism, GvH to HvG T cell clonal ratios were high. Early after transplant, declines in HvG clones were associated with peak levels of circulating GvH clones. The relatively low number and heterogeneity of intestinal transplant patients limited the conclusions. GvH clones turned up in recipient bone marrow, with some appearing earlier in ileal mucosa or blood, a pattern consistent with an intestinal mucosal origin.

CDR1 and CDR2 are read off the germline V gene as SGHRS and YFSETQ. Its CDR3 holds 15 amino acids, cysteine through phenylalanine. The DNA shown is the 45-base CDR3, in frame from base 1. The germline V and J ends show losses of 3 bases and 6 bases respectively, and no gene match explains 8 bases of the junction. Points on this clone: There is no known antigen for this receptor. The input lacks base qualities; no much larger clone sits a single base away.

In light of the paper, this sample's time point label describes: cells obtained before transplantation from donor or recipient. CD3+CD4+ and CD3+CD8+ populations were FACS-sorted from unstimulated pre-transplant donor and recipient cells taken from spleen or lymph nodes. Libraries were made using the immunoSEQ multiplex PCR assay. In most patients, genomic DNA was isolated using the Qiagen DNeasy Blood and Tissue Kit and sent frozen to Adaptive Biotechnologies for TCR sequencing. For most patients, high-throughput TCR-beta CDR3 sequencing of genomic DNA was performed by Adaptive Biotechnologies. The authors' pipeline ran thus. Adaptive's ImmunoSEQ software supplied the TCR sequencing data for more than 15 patients, while MiXCR and VDJtools were used to process a few other patients. To correct CD4 versus CD8 sorting errors, sequences present in both subsets at a frequency ratio below 5:1 were removed. CDR3 nucleotide sequences shared between donor and recipient were removed because their origin could not be assigned. At least 2-fold expansion over unstimulated cells and a minimum CFSE-low frequency of 0.002% (template counts) or 0.001% (read counts) were required for clones to be classified as alloreactive. A clone was considered mappable if detected in the sequenced pre-transplant spleen, lymph node, or MLR CFSE-low populations of the donor or recipient. The cumulative frequency of alloreactive clones was calculated as a percentage of all sequences, weighted by copy number. TCRdb re-hosts the immuneACCESS table, in-frame sequences only. Its copies lack some clones; in the studies checked, an unresolved V gene accounts for under half of them, and the cause for the rest is not known. The V and J calls and the clone size are those of that table, but D and trimming were determined from the DNA. Counted in this sample were more than 100,000 clones; approximately 95% of them appeared once. The ten most abundant clones make up around 0.12% of the sample.

This TCR was recovered from a human donor who received an intestinal transplant. The rearranged segments are TRBV5-1 and TRBJ2-2, and TRBD1 aligns with 7 junction nucleotides. The sample consisted of unstimulated CD4+ T cells sorted from spleen or lymph node cells, taken before intestinal transplant. The nucleotide sequence reads as follows: TGCGCCAGCAGCTGGAGCCAGGGGGTAGCCGGGGAGCTGTTTTTT. Its translation is CASSWSQGVAGELFF.